This is a list of T cell receptor beta chains from one sample in a study of shared clonotypes between healthy human individuals. Some clones are missing from TCRdb's copy, which holds only in-frame ones; the method was immunoSEQ multiplex PCR. Found here are 630,000 or so clones, 98% of them singletons; the top ten hold more than 0.3%. Specimen: naive CD8+ T cells sorted from blood. The receptors come from a man aged 30 to 39 in good health. The CDR3 runs from the conserved cysteine through the conserved F or W. D genes are given only for firm matches. Some rows mark clone size as missing; the rest say once, few, many or name a class of expanded clone.

cdr3_nt cdr3_aa clone_size d_call j_call v_call
TGCGCCAGCATCAATATGGAGCGCTCGCGGACTGAAGCTTTCTTT CASINMERSRTEAFF - - TRBJ1-1 TRBV10-2
TGCGCCAGCAGCTACTCAGACAGTGAAGCTTTCTTT CASSYSDSEAFF - - TRBJ1-1 TRBV5-1
TGCGCCAGCAGCGAGGGGCATTTAAGCTCCTACAATGAGCAGTTCTTC CASSEGHLSSYNEQFF - - TRBJ2-1 TRBV10-2
TGTGCCTGGAGTGTTGGGAGTAACAATCAGCCCCAGCATTTT CAWSVGSNNQPQHF - - TRBJ1-5 TRBV30
TGCGCCAGCAGCCCTAAGCGGGACACAGATACGCAGTATTTT CASSPKRDTDTQYF - TRBD2 TRBJ2-3 TRBV4-1
TGTGCCAGCAGTTTCCCGGGACTCAAGACGCAGTATTTT CASSFPGLKTQYF - - TRBJ2-3 TRBV27
TGTGCCAGCAGCTCTGACCAGGGGGCCTGGGAGACCCAGTACTTC CASSSDQGAWETQYF - TRBD1 TRBJ2-5 TRBV11-2
TGTGCCAGCGCGACAGATACGCAGTATTTT CASATDTQYF - - TRBJ2-3 TRBV5-5
TGTGCCAGCAGCTTAGCCTCAGGACCCTATGAAAAACTGTTTTTT CASSLASGPYEKLFF - - TRBJ1-4 TRBV11-2
TGTGCCAGCAGTGAAGCGGTCCCCCGGGATCGGTTCTTC CASSEAVPRDRFF - - TRBJ2-1 TRBV2
TGTGCCAGCAGCGTAGGAGGGATTAGCACAGATACGCAGTATTTT CASSVGGISTDTQYF - - TRBJ2-3 TRBV9
TGTGCCAGCAGTCCGCCGGGACAGGGGTTTGGAAACACCATATATTTT CASSPPGQGFGNTIYF - TRBD1 TRBJ1-3 TRBV28
TGTGCCAGCAGCTTGCCAGGGGCGACCTCCTACAATGAGCAGTTCTTC CASSLPGATSYNEQFF - - TRBJ2-1 TRBV5-4
TGCAGCGCCACGATAACCGGGACTGGGAACAATGAGCAGTTCTTC CSATITGTGNNEQFF - - TRBJ2-1 TRBV29-1
TGCGCCAGCAGTGAGAAACCCGCCAGCACAGATACGCAGTATTTT CASSEKPASTDTQYF - - TRBJ2-3 TRBV10-1
TGTGCCAGCAGGCCCTCGGGAGGGACGTCTCTATACAATGAGCAGTTCTTC CASRPSGGTSLYNEQFF - TRBD2 TRBJ2-1 TRBV2
TGTGCCAGCACCCCGAGCGGAATAGGCGATGAGCAGTTCTTC CASTPSGIGDEQFF - - TRBJ2-1 TRBV7-9
TGTGCCAGCAGCTCCCGGGACAGGGTATACGAGCAGTACTTC CASSSRDRVYEQYF - TRBD1 TRBJ2-7 TRBV9
TGCGCCAGCAGCTTGGAGGGGGGCGTTGGGACTGAAGCTTTCTTT CASSLEGGVGTEAFF few - TRBJ1-1 TRBV5-1
TGTGCCAGCAGTTTATTGGGGGGCGGTGAGACCCAGTACTTC CASSLLGGGETQYF - - TRBJ2-5 TRBV27
TGCGCCAGCAGCCAACTAGCGGGAGTGGGCGATGAGCAGTTCTTC CASSQLAGVGDEQFF - TRBD2 TRBJ2-1 TRBV4-1
TGTGCCAGCAGTCTACACCCCCGGGACACAAACCCCATGAACACTGAAGCTTTCTTT CASSLHPRDTNPMNTEAFF - - TRBJ1-1 TRBV5-8
TGCGCCAGCAGCCCGGGGACTCTGGCCCCCCAAGAGACCCAGTACTTC CASSPGTLAPQETQYF - - TRBJ2-5 TRBV4-1
TGTGCCAGCAGCCCGGGAGCGGGAGAAGTGGCAGATACGCAGTATTTT CASSPGAGEVADTQYF - TRBD2 TRBJ2-3 TRBV9
TGTGCTAGCTCTTCCGCGGGGGGTGACGAGACCCAGTACTTC CASSSAGGDETQYF - TRBD2 TRBJ2-5 TRBV12-5
TGTGCCACCAGCAGAGAGAAGGCAGGGCGGGAAAACATTCAGTACTTC CATSREKAGRENIQYF once - TRBJ2-4 TRBV15
TGTGCCAGCAGAAAGACAGGGGTTCAGCCCCAGCATTTT CASRKTGVQPQHF - TRBD1 TRBJ1-5 TRBV2
TGCGCCAGCAGCCAAGTAAGAGGTTACGAGCAGTACTTC CASSQVRGYEQYF - - TRBJ2-7 TRBV4-3
TGTGCCAGCAGTTTCGGGACTAGTTTCACAGATACGCAGTATTTT CASSFGTSFTDTQYF - TRBD2 TRBJ2-3 TRBV27
TGTGCCAGCAGCCCCTCAGGGGGGTTCTACGAGCAGTACTTC CASSPSGGFYEQYF - - TRBJ2-7 TRBV7-9
TGTGCCAGCAGTTTATACAGGGGGGGATACGAGCAGTACTTC CASSLYRGGYEQYF - - TRBJ2-7 TRBV28
TGTGCCAGCAGCCCGGGGACAGATACGCAGTATTTT CASSPGTDTQYF - - TRBJ2-3 TRBV5-6
TGTGCCAGCAGCCCAGGAGCAGGGAGCTACGAGCAGTACTTC CASSPGAGSYEQYF - - TRBJ2-7 TRBV14
TGTGCCAGCAGACCAATCAGGGGGCTCTACGAGCAGTACTTC CASRPIRGLYEQYF - TRBD1 TRBJ2-7 TRBV28
TGTGCCAGCAGCCAGACAGGGAGCTCCTACGAGCAGTACTTC CASSQTGSSYEQYF - TRBD1 TRBJ2-7 TRBV4-2
TGTGCCAGCAGCCCGGTTATGCGGGGCTACGAGCAGTACTTC CASSPVMRGYEQYF - - TRBJ2-7 TRBV6-5
TGCAGCGTTGAAGATCTGGGACAGGGGAGCCCCTCCTACAATGAGCAGTTCTTC CSVEDLGQGSPSYNEQFF - TRBD1 TRBJ2-1 TRBV29-1